This T cell receptor (beta chain) stems from a study of cytomegalovirus exposure and HLA in healthy donors (dated by TCRdb to about 2017). Background for the entire study: In an earlier analysis of some 610 of the donors, approximately 260 Gb of sequence data and approximately 100 million unique TCR beta sequences from 150 million to 200 million T cells were reported. Approximately 300 gigabases of sequencing data and around 85 million unique TCR sequences made up an early release that covered some 640 HLA-typed donors. Among the approximately 430 genotyped donors, around 81% belonged to the genetic ancestry cluster associated with self-reported Caucasian donors. The study aimed to test whether signatures of past pathogen exposure could be identified by cataloging public T cell receptors. Using immunosequencing, the study profiled T cell repertoires from around 670 subjects and related those repertoires to cytomegalovirus serostatus. Besides the first cohort of around 700 subjects, a separate validation cohort made up of 120 different subjects was used. To predict cytomegalovirus infection status, the study brought together high-throughput TCR immunosequencing, statistical association of individual TCRs with disease status, and machine learning. A later analysis re-analyzed previously published TCR beta repertoires from roughly 630 donors and added high-resolution HLA genotyping to study TCR occurrence patterns. Rather than drawing on any new phenotypic data, the later analysis identified candidate immune exposures from TCR beta sequences and the way those sequences occurred across donors. An earlier analysis of fewer than 700 of the donors applied high-throughput TCR beta sequencing to assess whether each TCR beta V gene segment acted as functional or pseudogenic. Donor age, sex, ethnicity and CMV serostatus were compiled together with the repertoire data. In a later genetic analysis, genome-wide SNP genotypes for 398 of the 666 donors were used, and that subset was treated as a discovery cohort. All discovery cohort repertoires had been generated on a single sequencing platform. Class I and class II HLA loci were covered by the typing at four-digit resolution. Typing coverage differed by locus: A, B, C, DRB1 and DQB1 were typed in about 620-640 donors, DQA1 in 500 to 550, DPA1 in nearly 610, and DPB1 in 450 to 490. Because of strong linkage in the cohort, four to six DR-DQ haplotypes were treated as single units for association and clustering. Across some 400 genotyped donors of the cohort, an average of about 240,000 unique TCR beta nucleotide sequences per donor were sequenced, and roughly a sixth of those sequences were non-productive. Study-wide findings and limitations: A later genetic analysis reported fewer N-insertions in productive TCRs among donors in an Asian-associated ancestry cluster than the roughly 700-donor mean. Cytomegalovirus status was reported to be diagnosed by the classifier with high specificity and sensitivity in both the original and validation cohorts. Some IMGT-functional V segments, including TRBV6-2 and TRBV6-3, could not be told apart with the 87-base-pair reads, so those segments were excluded. In a later analysis, the rate of TCR association differed among HLA loci, with DRB1 alleles having the most associated TCRs and HLA-C alleles having the fewest. HLA typing was unavailable for some donors at each locus, so association tests used only the typed subset. A later analysis reported that several top co-occurrence clusters appeared linked to parvovirus B19, influenza, CMV and Epstein-Barr virus. A few of the identified cytomegalovirus-associated TCR beta chains were confirmed in vitro to be specific for cytomegalovirus antigens. About 15 rarely observed V segments, including chromosome 9 orphons, were excluded from the earlier analysis of almost 600 of the donors because counts were too low. The cohort was sequenced for TCR beta chains only, and without alpha or paired-chain data the features that could be detected were limited. The presence/absence analyses assumed that sequencing depth was roughly uniform across donors, and that assumption may not be true. An association between a missense DCLRE1C variant and V-gene and J-gene trimming of TCR beta chains was found in a later genetic analysis and replicated in an independent cohort. In a later analysis, HLA-associated TCR beta chains showed more clonal expansion and lower generation probabilities than non-associated chains that were equally common. A further reported finding was that TCR beta sequences accurately predicted the HLA-A and HLA-B alleles for most subjects in the first cohort. Immune exposure information for the cohort was limited to CMV serostatus. In an earlier analysis of a few hundred of the donors, most TCR beta V segments were observed in productive rearrangements about 87% or about 30% of the time, broadly matching IMGT annotations. When HLA alleles, especially DR and DQ, strongly co-occurred, attributing TCR associations to individual alleles was difficult. In a later analysis, around 17,000 TCR beta sequences were associated with specific HLA alleles at a false discovery rate of 0.05. A total of 150 or so TCR beta chains were listed by the study as associated with cytomegalovirus. The sequencing pipeline was judged likely to have produced a cluster of highly shared sequence variants as a technical artifact. According to a later analysis, most CMV-associated TCR beta chains appeared to be HLA-restricted, and the HLA associations seemed to be driven largely by CMV exposure. It was suggested by the authors that the approach could potentially be generalized to other disease states and immunological phenotypes. Across donors, most TCR sequences were observed very rarely, whereas some public TCRs were present in many individuals. Correlated functional status among segregating V segments might reflect linkage disequilibrium, but an unknown experimental factor could not be ruled out.

A remark on this clone: The specificity of this receptor is unknown. Within one base of it there is no much larger clone, and no base qualities were kept.

Libraries came from the immunoSEQ multiplex PCR assay. The multiplex PCR relied on a mix of 60 forward primers for TCR Vbeta segments and 13 reverse primers for TCR Jbeta segments. A multiplex PCR assay on genomic DNA amplified the CDR3 region of rearranged TCR beta genes. The Illumina HiSeq System was used to sequence the amplified TCR beta libraries as 87-base-pair reads. The authors' analysis ran thus. In a later analysis, tens of millions of unique TCR beta chains were counted across the roughly 670 repertoires, and some 10 million of these chains were shared by at least two donors. To remove PCR and sequencing errors, raw reads were error-corrected and collapsed into unique sequences using a nearest-neighbor algorithm that merged closely related sequences. To assign V, D and J gene segments, CDR3 sequences were aligned to IMGT reference sequences. For a sequence to be retained, at least a six-nucleotide match to both a V gene segment and a J gene segment was required. Rearrangements were classified as productive when the CDR3 lacked stop codons and remained in frame with V and J, and all other rearrangements were classified as non-productive. CDR3 was defined by IMGT convention, running from the second conserved V-encoded cysteine to the conserved J-encoded phenylalanine. Sequences without an unambiguous match to a single V gene segment were excluded from the earlier analysis of about 600 of the donors. In an earlier analysis of around 600 of the donors, V segments were called functional above 56.7% productive rearrangements and were called segregating when the between-donor standard deviation exceeded 5%. A statistical classification framework was developed to diagnose cytomegalovirus status using the catalog of TCR beta chain sequences. In a later analysis, V and J genes were assigned by comparing TCR nucleotide sequences against IMGT/GENE-DB human TR gene sequences. In a later analysis, CDR3 sequences and most-parsimonious VDJ recombination scenarios were assigned using the TCRdist pipeline. In a later analysis, each TCR beta chain was defined by its CDR3 amino acid sequence together with its V-gene family, and reads lacking a unique V-gene family were excluded. In a later analysis, fewer than 650 highly shared, low-generation-probability nucleotide sequences were removed to address suspected cross-contamination and a sequencing artifact. For each public chain, a later analysis derived a clonal expansion index from normalized ranks of inferred template counts within each repertoire. In a later analysis, generation probabilities were computed using a VDJ recombination model fitted to out-of-frame rearrangements, and the results were checked against IGoR. A later analysis scored TCR-TCR, TCR-HLA and TCR-CMV co-occurrence with hypergeometric tests, applying a repertoire-size bias correction to TCR pairs. A later analysis estimated false discovery rates by permuting HLA or CMV assignments 20 times. In a later analysis, co-occurring TCRs were grouped using DBSCAN, and TCRdist sequence similarity was added for clustering within HLA-allele-positive subsets. Co-occurrence clustering excluded repertoires with fewer than 30,000 or more than 120,000 public chains, plus five with anomalous nucleotide sharing. The clones in this table, taken by TCRdb from immuneACCESS, are in-frame only. Not every clone is retained; where verified, under half of the shortfall comes from an unresolved V gene, and the cause of the rest is unknown. The D gene and trimming were derived from the DNA, and the V and J assignments and clone size from that table. The table for this sample lists fewer than 150,000 clones; roughly three quarters of them were counted only once. Clones ranked in the top ten supply about 1.5% of the sample.

The cysteine opens and the phenylalanine closes a CDR3 of 12 amino acids. The kept DNA is CDR3 alone, 36 bases in frame from the first base. As encoded in the germline V gene, CDR1 is MNHNS while CDR2 is SASEGT. After removal of 8 bases from V and 2 bases from J, the junction retains 1 base not matched to a gene. The cohort consisted of some 730 healthy bone marrow donors. All cohort members were sampled while nominally healthy, although unrecorded immune exposures were likely present. The donor tested CMV seronegative and was one of the 352 seronegative cohort members. Each donor provided a peripheral blood sample, and peripheral blood mononuclear cells were used for TCR beta sequencing. Genomic DNA was extracted from the blood cell samples with the Qiagen DNeasy Blood Extraction Kit.

The specimen sequenced was PBMCs. The clonotype was recovered from a woman aged 25 to 39 in good health and CMV-seronegative. This sequence uses TRBV6-1 and TRBJ2-7, and 9 junction bases match TRBD1. The DNA sequence is given as TGTGCCAGCTGGGACAGGGCCTACGAGCAGTACTTC. Its protein product is CASWDRAYEQYF.